The clone carrying this T cell receptor beta chain was recorded many times. The V gene lost 4 bases and the J gene lost 4 bases, with 16 bases spanning the gap. Germline CDR1 is MDHEN and CDR2 is SYDVKM. The length of the CDR3 is 16 residues. The sample comes from a study of naive and memory T cell subsets. Alpha and beta constant region primers primed reverse transcription for blood and skin samples. Ligated cDNA underwent four rounds of PCR with nested alpha and beta constant region primers and SP2. TCRdb reanalysed the 5' RACE reads using MiXCR and keeps one entry per CDR3 protein. The sample yields tens of thousands of distinct CDR3 sequences, around 3.9% seen once. Adult healthy volunteers gave 2.5 ml peripheral blood for whole-blood RNA. Input was roughly 1 to 1000 ng of DNase-treated total RNA without cell sorting.

The sequence came from a male donor in good health. The V gene is TRBV28, the J gene TRBJ2-2; possible D gene TRBD1, 6 bases. The CDR3 bases are TGTGCCAGCAGTTACCCTCCCGGACAGTTCACCGGGGAGCTGTTTTTT. Protein: CASSYPPGQFTGELFF.